This TCR beta chain was retrieved from a study of CD8 T cells in ankylosing spondylitis. CDR1 is SGDLS, CDR2 YYNGEE, per germline. The CDR3 totals 15 residues. After removal of 2 bases from V and 8 bases from J, the junction contained 9 bases not matched to a gene. For TCR beta, libraries came from quantitative 5'-RACE with molecular barcodes. TCRdb redid the calling of the 5' RACE reads with MiXCR, one entry per CDR3 protein. The sample consists of roughly 670,000 distinct CDR3 sequences, roughly 19% of them appearing once. This clonotype was picked up a small number of times. Its specificity is unknown. General study findings and limits: The authors found the disease-linked clones to be CD8+ and relatively rare in peripheral blood. What appeared characteristic of ankylosing spondylitis blood was a TCR beta motif of about eight highly homologous variants. Within matched ankylosing spondylitis synovial fluid, disease-linked clones were reportedly significantly enriched.

The sequence was obtained from a male donor with ankylosing spondylitis. The V call is TRBV9, the J call TRBJ2-2; 7 nucleotides line up with TRBD2. Sequencing was carried out using blood, either unsorted or a sorted T cell fraction (not recorded which). The CDR3 loop reads CASSVEAGTGGELFF. CDR3 coding DNA: TGTGCCAGCAGCGTTGAAGCGGGGACGGGGGGGGAGCTGTTTTTT. Using reference TRBV9 and TRBJ2-2 for the parts outside the CDR3, the full variable domain is DSGVTQTPKHLITATGQRVTLRCSPRSGDLSVYWYQQSLDQGLQFLIQYYNGEERAKGNILERFSAQQFPDLHSELNLSSLELGDSALYFCASSVEAGTGGELFFGEGSRLTVL.